The T cell receptor (beta chain) described here comes from a study of shared clonotypes between healthy human individuals. TCRdb's copy holds only in-frame clones and misses some; the assay was immunoSEQ multiplex PCR. This repertoire shows about a million clones, approximately 75% found once; its top ten account for roughly 0.83%. Each sample came from a Caucasian adult donor living in Nashville, Tennessee. Germline-derived CDR1 and CDR2 are MNHEY and SVGAGI. Trimming cost V 2 bases and J 7 bases, with 15 bases left between them. The CDR3 has 15 residues. This sequence was found in a man between 18 and 35 years old in good health. Some clones in this sample may be carry-over from other donors' samples. Sequences were obtained from memory CD4+ T cells from PBMCs. As for subset: CD45RA-negative fraction. The chain has TRBV6-5 and TRBJ1-3; weak D call: TRBD1 (6 bases). The DNA of the CDR3 is TGTGCCAGCAGTTACGTAACAGGGACATTGAACACCATATATTTT. Protein: CASSYVTGTLNTIYF.